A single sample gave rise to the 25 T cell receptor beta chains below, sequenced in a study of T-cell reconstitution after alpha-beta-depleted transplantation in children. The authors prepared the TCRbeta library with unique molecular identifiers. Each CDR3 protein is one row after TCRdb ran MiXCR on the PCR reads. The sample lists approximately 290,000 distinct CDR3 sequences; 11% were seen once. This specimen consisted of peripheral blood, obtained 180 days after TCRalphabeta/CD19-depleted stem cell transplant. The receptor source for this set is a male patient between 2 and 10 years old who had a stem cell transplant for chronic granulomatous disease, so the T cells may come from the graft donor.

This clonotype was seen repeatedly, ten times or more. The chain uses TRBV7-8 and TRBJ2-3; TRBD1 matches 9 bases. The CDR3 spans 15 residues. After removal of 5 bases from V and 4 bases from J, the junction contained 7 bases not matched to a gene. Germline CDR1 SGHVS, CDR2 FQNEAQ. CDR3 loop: CASSLNRGRSDTQYF. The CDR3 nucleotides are TGTGCCAGCAGCCTTAACAGGGGGCGGTCAGATACGCAGTATTTT.

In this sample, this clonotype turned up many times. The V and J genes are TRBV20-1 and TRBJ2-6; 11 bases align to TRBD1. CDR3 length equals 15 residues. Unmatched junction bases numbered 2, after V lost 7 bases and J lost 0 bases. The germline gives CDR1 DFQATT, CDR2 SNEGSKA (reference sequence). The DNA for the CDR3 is TGCAGTGTCGGGACAGGGGGCTCTGGGGCCAACGTCCTGACTTTC. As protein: CSVGTGGSGANVLTF.

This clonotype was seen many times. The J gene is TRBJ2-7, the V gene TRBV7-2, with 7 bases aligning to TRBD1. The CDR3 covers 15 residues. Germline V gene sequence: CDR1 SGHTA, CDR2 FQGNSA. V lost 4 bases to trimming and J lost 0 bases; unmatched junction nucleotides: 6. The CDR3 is CASSYRGGASYEQYF. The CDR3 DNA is TGTGCCAGCAGCTACCGAGGGGGCGCCTCCTACGAGCAGTACTTC.

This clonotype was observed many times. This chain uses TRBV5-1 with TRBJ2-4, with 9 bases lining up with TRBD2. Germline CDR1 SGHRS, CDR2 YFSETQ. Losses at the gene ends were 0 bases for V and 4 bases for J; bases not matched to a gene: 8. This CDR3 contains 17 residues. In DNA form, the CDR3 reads TGCGCCAGCAGCTTGGGGGCTAGCGGGAATTTGAAAAACATTCAGTACTTC. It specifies CASSLGASGNLKNIQYF.

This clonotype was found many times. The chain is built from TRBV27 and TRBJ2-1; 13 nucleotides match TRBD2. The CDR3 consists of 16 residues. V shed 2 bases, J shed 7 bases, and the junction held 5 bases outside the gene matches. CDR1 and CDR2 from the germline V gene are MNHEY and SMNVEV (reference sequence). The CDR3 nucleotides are TGTGCCAGCAGTTTACTTGGGACTAGCGGGATAAATGAGCAGTTCTTC. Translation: CASSLLGTSGINEQFF.

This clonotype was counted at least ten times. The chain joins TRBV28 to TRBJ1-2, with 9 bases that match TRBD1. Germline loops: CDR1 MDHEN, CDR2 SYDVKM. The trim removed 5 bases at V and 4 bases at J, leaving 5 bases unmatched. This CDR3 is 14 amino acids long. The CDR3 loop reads CASSRTGGGYGYTF. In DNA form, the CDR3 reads TGTGCCAGCAGTCGAACAGGGGGCGGCTATGGCTACACCTTC.

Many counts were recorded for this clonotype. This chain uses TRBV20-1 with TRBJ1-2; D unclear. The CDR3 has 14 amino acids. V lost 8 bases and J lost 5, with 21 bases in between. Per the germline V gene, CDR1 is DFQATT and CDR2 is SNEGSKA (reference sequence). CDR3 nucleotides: TGCAGTCTGGTCGACTATTTGGGAAAATATGGCTACACCTTC. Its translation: CSLVDYLGKYGYTF.

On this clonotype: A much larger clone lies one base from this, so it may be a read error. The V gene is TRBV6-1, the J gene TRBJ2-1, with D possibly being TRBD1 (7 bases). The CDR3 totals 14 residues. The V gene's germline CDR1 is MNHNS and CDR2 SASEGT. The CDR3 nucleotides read TGTGCCAGTCGCGACAGGGACTTCTACAATGAGCAGTCCTTC. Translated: CASRDRDFYNEQSF.

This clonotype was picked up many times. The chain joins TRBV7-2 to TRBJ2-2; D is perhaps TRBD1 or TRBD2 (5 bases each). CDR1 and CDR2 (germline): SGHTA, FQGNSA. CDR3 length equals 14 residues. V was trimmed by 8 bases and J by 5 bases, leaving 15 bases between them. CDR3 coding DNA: TGTGCCAGCTCCTCCGGGGCCGGTACCGGGGAGCTGTTTTTT. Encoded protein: CASSSGAGTGELFF.

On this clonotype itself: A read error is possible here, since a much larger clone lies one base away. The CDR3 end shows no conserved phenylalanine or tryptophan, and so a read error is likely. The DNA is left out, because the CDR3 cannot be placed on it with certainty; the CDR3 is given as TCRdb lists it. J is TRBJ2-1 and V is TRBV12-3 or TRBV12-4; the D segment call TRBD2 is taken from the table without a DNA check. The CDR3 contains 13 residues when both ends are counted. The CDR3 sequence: CASSLQLAARKFL.

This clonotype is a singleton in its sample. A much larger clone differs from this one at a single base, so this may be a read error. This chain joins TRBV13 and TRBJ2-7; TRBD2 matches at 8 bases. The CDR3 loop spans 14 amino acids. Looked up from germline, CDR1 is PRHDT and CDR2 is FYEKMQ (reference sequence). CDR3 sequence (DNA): TGTGCCAGCAGCGGGGGACTAGGGCGCTACGAGCAGCACTTC. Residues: CASSGGLGRYEQHF.

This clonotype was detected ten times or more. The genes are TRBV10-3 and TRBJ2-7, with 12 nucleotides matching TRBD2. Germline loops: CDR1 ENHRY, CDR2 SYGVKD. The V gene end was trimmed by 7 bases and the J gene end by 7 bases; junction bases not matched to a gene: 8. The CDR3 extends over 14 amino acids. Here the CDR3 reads CAINSLAGGDEQYF. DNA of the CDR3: TGTGCCATCAACAGCCTAGCGGGAGGGGATGAGCAGTACTTC.

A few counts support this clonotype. CDR3 residues: CASSPGQTLAKNIQYF. CDR3 sequence (DNA): TGTGCCAGCAGCCCTGGACAGACACTAGCCAAAAACATTCAGTACTTC. This chain connects TRBV7-2 to TRBJ2-4; TRBD1 might be the D (6 bases). V gave up 5 bases and J gave up 0 bases, with 14 bases separating them. CDR1 SGHTA and CDR2 FQGNSA come from the germline V gene. The CDR3 sequence is 16 residues long.

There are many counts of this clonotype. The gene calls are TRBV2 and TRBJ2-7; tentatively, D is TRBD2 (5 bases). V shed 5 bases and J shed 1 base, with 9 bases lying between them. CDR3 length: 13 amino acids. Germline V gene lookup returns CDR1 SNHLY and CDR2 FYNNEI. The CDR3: CASSFDYSYEQYF. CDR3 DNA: TGTGCCAGCAGTTTTGACTATTCCTACGAGCAGTACTTC. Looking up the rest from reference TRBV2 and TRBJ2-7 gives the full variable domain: EPEVTQTPSHQVTQMGQEVILRCVPISNHLYFYWYRQILGQKVEFLVSFYNNEISEKSEIFDDQFSVERPDGSNFTLKIRSTKLEDSAMYFCASSFDYSYEQYFGPGTRLTVT.

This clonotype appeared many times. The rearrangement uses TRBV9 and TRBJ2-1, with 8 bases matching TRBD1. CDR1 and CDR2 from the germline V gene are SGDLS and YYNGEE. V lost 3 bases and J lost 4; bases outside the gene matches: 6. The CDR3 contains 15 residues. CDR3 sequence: CASSAPGTGYNEQFF. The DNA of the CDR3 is TGTGCCAGCAGCGCACCCGGGACAGGATACAATGAGCAGTTCTTC.

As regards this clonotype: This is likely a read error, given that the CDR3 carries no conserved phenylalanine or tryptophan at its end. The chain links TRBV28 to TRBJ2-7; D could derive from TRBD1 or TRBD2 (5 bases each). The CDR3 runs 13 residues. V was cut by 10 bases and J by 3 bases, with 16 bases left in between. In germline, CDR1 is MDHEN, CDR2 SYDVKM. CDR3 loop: CATAGWGNYEQYL. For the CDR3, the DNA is TGTGCCACCGCCGGCTGGGGGAACTACGAGCAGTACTTG.

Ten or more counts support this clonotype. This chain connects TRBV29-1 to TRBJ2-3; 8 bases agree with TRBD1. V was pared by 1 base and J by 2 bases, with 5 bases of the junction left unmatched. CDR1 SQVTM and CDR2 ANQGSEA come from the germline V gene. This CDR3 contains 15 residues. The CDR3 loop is CSVEGGQGATDTQYF. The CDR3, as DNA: TGCAGCGTTGAAGGTGGTCAGGGGGCCACAGATACGCAGTATTTT.

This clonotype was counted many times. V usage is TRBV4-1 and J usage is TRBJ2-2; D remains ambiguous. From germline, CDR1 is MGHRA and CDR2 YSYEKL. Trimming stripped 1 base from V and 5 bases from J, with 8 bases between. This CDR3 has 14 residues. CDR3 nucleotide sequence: TGCGCCAGCAGCCAAGTCGGGTTAACCGGGGAGCTGTTTTTT. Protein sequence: CASSQVGLTGELFF.

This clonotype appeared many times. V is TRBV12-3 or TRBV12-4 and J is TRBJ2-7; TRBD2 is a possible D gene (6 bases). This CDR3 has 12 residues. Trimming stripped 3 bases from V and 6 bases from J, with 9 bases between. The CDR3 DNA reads TGTGCCAGCAGTTTTGGGGGAGGCGAGCAGTACTTC. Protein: CASSFGGGEQYF.

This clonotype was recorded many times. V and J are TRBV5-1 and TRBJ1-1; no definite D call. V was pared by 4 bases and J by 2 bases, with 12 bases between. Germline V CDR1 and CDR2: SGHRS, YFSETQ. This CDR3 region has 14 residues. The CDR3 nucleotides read TGCGCCAGCAGCCGAAGTTACCTTAACACTGAAGCTTTCTTT. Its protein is CASSRSYLNTEAFF.

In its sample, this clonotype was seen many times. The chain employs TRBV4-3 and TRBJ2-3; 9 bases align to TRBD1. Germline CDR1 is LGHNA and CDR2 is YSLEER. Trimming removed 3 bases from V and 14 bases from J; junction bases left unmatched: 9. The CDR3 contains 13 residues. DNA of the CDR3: TGCGCCAGCAGCCATCTACCGGGACAGGGCACGTATTTT. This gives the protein CASSHLPGQGTYF.

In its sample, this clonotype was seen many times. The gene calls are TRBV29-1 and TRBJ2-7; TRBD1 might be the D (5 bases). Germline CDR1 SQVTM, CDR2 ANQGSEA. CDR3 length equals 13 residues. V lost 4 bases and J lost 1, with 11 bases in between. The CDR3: CSVATADSYEQYF. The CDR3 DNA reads TGCAGCGTTGCGACAGCCGATTCCTACGAGCAGTACTTC.

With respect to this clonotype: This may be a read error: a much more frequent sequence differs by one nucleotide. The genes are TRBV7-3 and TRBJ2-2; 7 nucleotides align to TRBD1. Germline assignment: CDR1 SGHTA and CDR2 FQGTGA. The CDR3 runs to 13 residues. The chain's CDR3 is CANSSTGPGELFF. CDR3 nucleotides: TGTGCCAACAGCTCGACAGGGCCCGGGGAGCTGTTTTTT.

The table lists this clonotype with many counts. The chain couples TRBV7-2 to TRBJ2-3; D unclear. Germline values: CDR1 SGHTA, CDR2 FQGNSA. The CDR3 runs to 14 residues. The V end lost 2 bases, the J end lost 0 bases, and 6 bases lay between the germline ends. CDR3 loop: CASSLFPSTDTQYF. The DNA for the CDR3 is TGTGCCAGCAGCTTATTTCCTAGCACAGATACGCAGTATTTT.

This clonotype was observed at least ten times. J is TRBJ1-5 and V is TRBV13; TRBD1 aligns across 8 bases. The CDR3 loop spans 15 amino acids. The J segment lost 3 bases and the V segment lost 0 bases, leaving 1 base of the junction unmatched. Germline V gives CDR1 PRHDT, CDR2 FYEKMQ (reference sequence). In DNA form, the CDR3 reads TGTGCCAGCAGCTTAGGGACAGGGGACAATCAGCCCCAGCATTTT. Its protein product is CASSLGTGDNQPQHF. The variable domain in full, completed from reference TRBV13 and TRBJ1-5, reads AAGVIQSPRHLIKEKRETATLKCYPIPRHDTVYWYQQGPGQDPQFLISFYEKMQSDKGSIPDRFSAQQFSDYHSELNMSSLELGDSALYFCASSLGTGDNQPQHFGDGTRLSIL.